The 11 T cell receptor beta chains given below trace back to one sample, sequenced in a study of CD8 T cells in Susac syndrome (dated by TCRdb to between 2018 and 2020). Preparation of the library involved the immunoSEQ multiplex PCR assay. RNA was extracted using the RNeasy kit, and roughly 0.5 to 1 ug of the RNA was reverse transcribed with random hexamers. TCRdb trimmed the raw reads at Q25, called clones with MiXCR and kept productive beta chains. Rows matching on CDR3 protein sequence are summarized as one entry with the most common DNA and genes. Across this sample there are 230,000 or so distinct CDR3 sequences, with 95% seen only once. Of the sample, 0.085% to 0.095% is held by the ten largest clones. What was sequenced was CD4+ T cells from PBMCs. These receptors were collected from a human donor with multiple sclerosis.

The CDR3 nucleotides read TGCAGCGAAAAACAGGGGCCCACTGAAGCTTTCTTT. Its protein product is CSEKQGPTEAFF. The chain is built from TRBV29-1 and TRBJ1-1; 7 nucleotides line up with TRBD1. Germline CDR1 is SQVTM and CDR2 is ANQGSEA. This CDR3 spans 12 amino acids. The V gene end was trimmed by 7 bases and the J gene end by 4 bases; junction bases not matched to a gene: 6.

This chain uses TRBV12-3 or TRBV12-4 with TRBJ2-3, with D possibly matching TRBD2 (6 bases). The CDR3 extends over 15 amino acids. V was trimmed by 7 bases and J by 0 bases, leaving 14 bases between them. This chain's CDR3 is CASTSGLTSTDTQYF. In DNA form, the CDR3 reads TGTGCCAGCACCTCCGGACTAACTAGCACAGATACGCAGTATTTT.

This chain links TRBV7-9 with TRBJ2-3; tentative D call: TRBD2 (6 bases). V was clipped by 5 bases and J by 0 bases, with 21 bases between them. Per the germline V gene, CDR1 is SEHNR and CDR2 is FQNEAQ (reference sequence). This CDR3 has 18 residues. The CDR3 region has the DNA TGTGCCAGCAGCCTCGATCTTAGGGGTCGGGGGAGCACAGATACGCAGTATTTT. It yields the protein CASSLDLRGRGSTDTQYF.

The CDR3 protein is CAWSVRGGTAEQYF. The CDR3 coding sequence is TGTGCCTGGAGTGTACGGGGCGGGACGGCCGAGCAGTACTTC. The V and J genes are TRBV30 and TRBJ2-7, with D perhaps TRBD2 (6 bases). Trimming cost V 0 bases and J 6 bases, with 15 bases left between them. Germline V lookup: CDR1 GTSNPN, CDR2 SVGIG (reference sequence). The CDR3 is made up of 14 amino acids.

This clonotype was counted only a few times. The chain combines TRBV7-2 with TRBJ2-1; D not certain. V was clipped by 6 bases and J by 5 bases, with 5 bases between them. Germline CDR1 SGHTA, CDR2 FQGNSA. CDR3 length equals 11 residues. The CDR3 is CASSGNNEQFF. The CDR3, as DNA: TGTGCCAGCAGTGGTAACAATGAGCAGTTCTTC. Variable domain in full (rest from reference TRBV7-2 and TRBJ2-1): GAGVSQSPSNKVTEKGKDVELRCDPISGHTALYWYRQSLGQGLEFLIYFQGNSAPDKSGLPSDRFSAERTGGSVSTLTIQRTQQEDSAVYLCASSGNNEQFFGPGTRLTVL.

V and J are TRBV4-1 and TRBJ1-2; D not resolved. The CDR3 runs to 12 residues. The V end was cut by 1 base, the J end by 8 bases, with 8 bases between. The germline V gene has CDR1 MGHRA and CDR2 YSYEKL. The chain's CDR3 is CASSQGAGGYTF. CDR3 DNA: TGCGCCAGCAGCCAAGGAGCTGGGGGCTACACCTTC.

For the CDR3, the DNA is TGTGCCAGCACGTGGCCAGGGGAATGCGAGCAGTACTTC. It translates to CASTWPGECEQYF. V and J are TRBV9 and TRBJ2-7; the D gene is possibly TRBD1 (6 bases). Trimming pared 6 bases from V and 6 bases from J, leaving 16 bases between. This CDR3 spans 13 amino acids. Germline lookup yields CDR1 SGDLS and CDR2 YYNGEE.

The chain joins TRBV3-1 to TRBJ1-4; 7 bases are shared with TRBD1. Per the germline V gene, CDR1 is LGHDT and CDR2 is YNNKEL (reference sequence). Trimming took 2 bases from V and 5 from J; bases not matched to a gene: 2. The CDR3 is 14 residues long. DNA of the CDR3: TGTGCCAGCAGCCAAAAGGGGGCGAATGAAAAACTGTTTTTT. Amino acid sequence: CASSQKGANEKLFF.

V is TRBV11-2 and J is TRBJ2-7; 8 nucleotides align to TRBD2. Germline values: CDR1 SGHAT, CDR2 FQNNGV. CDR3 length equals 16 residues. V lost 1 base and J lost 7; bases outside the gene matches: 12. The CDR3 nucleotides are TGTGCCAGCAGCTTAGTGCTCACCAGCGGGAGTTGGGAGCAGTACTTC. This encodes CASSLVLTSGSWEQYF.

Only one count was recorded for this clonotype. The rearrangement joins TRBV12-3 or TRBV12-4 to TRBJ2-3; TRBD2 matches at 12 bases. The CDR3 consists of 19 residues. V shed 4 bases, J shed 0 bases, and the junction held 11 bases outside the gene matches. CDR3 coding DNA: TGTGCCAGCAGTTCCGGCCCCGGGACTAGCGGGCCTAGCACAGATACGCAGTATTTT. This translates into CASSSGPGTSGPSTDTQYF.

CDR3 protein: CASSQWDEETQYF. The CDR3 DNA follows: TGCGCCAGCAGTCAATGGGATGAAGAGACCCAGTACTTC. The genes are TRBV23-1 and TRBJ2-5; no reliable D call. TRBV23-1 carries the ORF label, with uncertain function. Trimming took off 1 base at V and 3 bases at J, with 6 bases between the two ends. The CDR3 loop spans 13 amino acids.